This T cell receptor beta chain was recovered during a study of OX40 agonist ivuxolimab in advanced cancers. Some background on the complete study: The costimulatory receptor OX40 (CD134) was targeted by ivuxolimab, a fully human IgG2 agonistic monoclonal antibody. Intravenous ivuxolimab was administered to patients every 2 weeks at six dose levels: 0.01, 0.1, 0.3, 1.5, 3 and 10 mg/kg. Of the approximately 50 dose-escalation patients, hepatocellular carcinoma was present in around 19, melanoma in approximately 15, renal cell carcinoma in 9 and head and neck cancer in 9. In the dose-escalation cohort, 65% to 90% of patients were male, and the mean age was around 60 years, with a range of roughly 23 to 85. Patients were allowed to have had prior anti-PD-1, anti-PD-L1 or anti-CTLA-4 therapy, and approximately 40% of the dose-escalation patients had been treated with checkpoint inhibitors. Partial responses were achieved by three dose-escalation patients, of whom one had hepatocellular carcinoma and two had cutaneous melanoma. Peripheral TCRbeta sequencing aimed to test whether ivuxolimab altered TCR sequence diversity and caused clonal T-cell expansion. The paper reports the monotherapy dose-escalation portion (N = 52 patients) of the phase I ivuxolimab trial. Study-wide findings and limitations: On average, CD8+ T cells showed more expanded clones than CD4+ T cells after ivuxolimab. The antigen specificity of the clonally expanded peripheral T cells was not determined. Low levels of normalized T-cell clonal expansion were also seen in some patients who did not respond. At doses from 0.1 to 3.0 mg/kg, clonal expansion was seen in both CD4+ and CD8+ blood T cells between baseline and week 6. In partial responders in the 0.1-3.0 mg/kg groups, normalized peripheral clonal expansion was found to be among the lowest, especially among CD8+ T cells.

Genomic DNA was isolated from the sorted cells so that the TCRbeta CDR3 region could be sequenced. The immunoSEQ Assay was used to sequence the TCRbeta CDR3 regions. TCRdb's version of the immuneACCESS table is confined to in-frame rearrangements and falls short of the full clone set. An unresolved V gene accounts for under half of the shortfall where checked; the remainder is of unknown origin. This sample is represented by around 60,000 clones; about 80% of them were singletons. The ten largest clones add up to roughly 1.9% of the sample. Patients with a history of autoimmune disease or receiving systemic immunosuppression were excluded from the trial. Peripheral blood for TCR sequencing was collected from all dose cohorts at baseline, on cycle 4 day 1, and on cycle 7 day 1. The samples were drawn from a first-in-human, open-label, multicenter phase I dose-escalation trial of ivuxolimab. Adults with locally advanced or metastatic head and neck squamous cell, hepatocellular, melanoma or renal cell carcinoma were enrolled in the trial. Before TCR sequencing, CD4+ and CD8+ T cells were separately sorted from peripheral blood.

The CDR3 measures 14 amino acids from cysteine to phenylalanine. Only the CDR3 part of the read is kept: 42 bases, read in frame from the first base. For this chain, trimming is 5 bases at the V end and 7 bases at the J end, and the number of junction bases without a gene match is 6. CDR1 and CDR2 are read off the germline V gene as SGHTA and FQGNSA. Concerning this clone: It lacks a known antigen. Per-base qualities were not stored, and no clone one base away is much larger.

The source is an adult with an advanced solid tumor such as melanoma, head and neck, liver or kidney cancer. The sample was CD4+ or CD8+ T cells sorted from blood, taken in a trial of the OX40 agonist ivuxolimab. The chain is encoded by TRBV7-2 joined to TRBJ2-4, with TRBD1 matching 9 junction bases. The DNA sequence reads TGTGCCAGCAGCCCCCTGGACAGGGGTAACATTCAGTACTTC. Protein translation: CASSPLDRGNIQYF.